These 21 T cell receptor beta chains were sequenced from one sample in a study of T cells after yellow fever vaccination. TCRdb processed the 5' RACE reads anew with MiXCR; each CDR3 protein has one entry. The table shows 150,000 or so distinct CDR3 sequences, with approximately 6.8% occurring only once. Sequencing used CD4+ T cells sorted from PBMCs, obtained less than 6 days after the first yellow fever vaccination. The origin of the receptors is a man aged 18 to 35 who received the YFV17D yellow fever vaccine.

This clonotype was seen only a few times. V gene TRBV28 combines with J gene TRBJ2-3, with 11 bases fitting TRBD2. Germline V gives CDR1 MDHEN, CDR2 SYDVKM. The CDR3 consists of 16 residues. The V and J ends lost 6 bases and 5 bases, in that order; junction bases with no gene match: 10. In nucleotides, the CDR3 is TGTGCCAGCAGGGGGGCTAGCGGGGGGTTTGGAGATACGCAGTATTTT. Translating it yields CASRGASGGFGDTQYF.

This clonotype came up a few times. The chain has TRBV12-3 or TRBV12-4 and TRBJ1-5; D gene unclear. This CDR3 spans 13 amino acids. V shed 6 bases and J shed 4 bases, with 10 bases lying between them. As DNA, the CDR3 is TGTGCCAGCAGCTCGGACGGGAATCAGCCCCAGCATTTT. Translation: CASSSDGNQPQHF.

This sequence joins TRBV6-2 or TRBV6-3 and TRBJ1-5, with D maybe TRBD1 (6 bases). Between the trimmed V and J ends, which lost 6 bases and 7 bases, there was a span of 22 bases. Per germline, CDR1 MNHEY and CDR2 SVGEGT. The CDR3 sequence is 16 residues long. CDR3 DNA: TGTGCCAGCAGCCCCGGTGTCCGCAGGGGAGGGCAGCCCCAGCATTTT. Its protein product is CASSPGVRRGGQPQHF.

This clonotype has at least ten counts. The chain links TRBV3-1 to TRBJ2-4, with 13 bases lining up with TRBD2. Germline trimming cut 4 bases from V and 1 base from J; bases unmatched to any gene: 1. Germline V lookup: CDR1 LGHDT, CDR2 YNNKEL (reference sequence). The CDR3 consists of 16 residues. The CDR3 loop reads CASSPTSGGAKNIQYF. The CDR3 DNA is TGTGCCAGCAGCCCGACTAGCGGGGGGGCCAAAAACATTCAGTACTTC.

The sample holds many counts of this clonotype. J is TRBJ2-5 and V is TRBV20-1, with D perhaps matching TRBD1 or TRBD2 (6 bases each). In germline, CDR1 is DFQATT, CDR2 SNEGSKA (reference sequence). This CDR3 region has 14 residues. Deletions cut 5 bases from V and 0 bases from J, with 13 bases between. The CDR3: CSARGLWHQETQYF. CDR3 nucleotides: TGCAGTGCTCGGGGGCTATGGCACCAAGAGACCCAGTACTTC.

This clonotype was recorded at least ten times. CDR3 loop: CASSLDRAGANVLTF. CDR3 DNA sequence: TGTGCCAGCAGCCTTGACAGGGCTGGGGCCAACGTCCTGACTTTC. The chain recombines TRBV5-4 with TRBJ2-6; 7 bases map to TRBD1. CDR1 and CDR2 from the germline V gene are SGHNT and YYREEE (reference sequence). The CDR3 runs 15 residues. Trimming removed 4 bases from V and 2 bases from J; junction bases left unmatched: 3.

This clonotype occurred many times. V and J are TRBV5-4 and TRBJ1-1; D unclear. CDR1 and CDR2 from the germline V gene are SGHNT and YYREEE (reference sequence). V lost 0 bases, J lost 2 bases, and 11 bases lay in between. The CDR3 runs to 15 residues. DNA of the CDR3: TGTGCCAGCAGCTTGGCCGCCAGGACCAACACTGAAGCTTTCTTT. This sequence encodes CASSLAARTNTEAFF.

This clonotype was counted at least ten times. The rearrangement uses TRBV4-3 and TRBJ2-3; no clear D gene. Germline V lookup: CDR1 LGHNA, CDR2 YSLEER. The CDR3 length is 15 residues. V was shortened by 5 bases and J by 0 bases, with 12 bases between the two germline ends. Here the CDR3 reads CASSKSPRSTDTQYF. The DNA for the CDR3 is TGCGCCAGCAGCAAGTCCCCGCGGAGCACAGATACGCAGTATTTT.

The chain employs TRBV25-1 and TRBJ1-5, with D unresolved. The germline gives CDR1 MGHDK, CDR2 SYGVNS. Trimming stripped 2 bases from V and 4 bases from J, with 12 bases between. The CDR3 consists of 15 residues. The CDR3 region is CASSEDGSVNQPQHF. The CDR3 nucleotides read TGTGCCAGCAGTGAAGACGGGTCAGTTAATCAGCCCCAGCATTTT.

This chain joins TRBV2 and TRBJ2-5; 11 bases line up with TRBD2. CDR3 length equals 19 residues. CDR1 is SNHLY and CDR2 is FYNNEI in the germline V gene. The CDR3 loop is CTFSRPTDLAGGSQETQYF. The CDR3, as DNA: TGTACCTTCAGTCGACCAACCGATCTAGCGGGGGGTAGTCAAGAGACCCAGTACTTC.

This clonotype has at least ten counts. The gene calls are TRBV12-3 or TRBV12-4 and TRBJ1-4; 7 bases match TRBD1. The CDR3 consists of 11 residues. The J segment lost 13 bases and the V segment lost 5 bases, leaving 4 bases of the junction unmatched. In nucleotides, the CDR3 is TGTGCCAGCAGTAGGACAGGTGGACTGTTTTTT. It translates to CASSRTGGLFF.

This clonotype appeared many times. The chain carries TRBV7-9 and TRBJ1-5, with D uncertain. Germline CDR1 and CDR2: SEHNR and FQNEAQ (reference sequence). Trimming took off 4 bases at V and 3 bases at J, with 13 bases between the two ends. The CDR3 runs 15 residues. This chain's CDR3 is CASSYYLRFNQPQHF. Here the CDR3 DNA reads TGTGCCAGCAGCTATTACCTTCGATTCAATCAGCCCCAGCATTTT. The variable domain in full, completed from reference TRBV7-9 and TRBJ1-5, reads DTGVSQNPRHKITKRGQNVTFRCDPISEHNRLYWYRQTLGQGPEFLTYFQNEAQLEKSRLLSDRFSAERPKGSFSTLEIQRTEQGDSAMYLCASSYYLRFNQPQHFGDGTRLSIL.

This clonotype was seen at least ten times. The CDR3 region is CASSLGFPGQFF. The DNA for the CDR3 is TGTGCCAGCAGCTTGGGGTTCCCAGGGCAGTTCTTC. The rearrangement uses TRBV5-6 and TRBJ2-1, with D unresolved. V lost 0 bases and J lost 12, with 10 bases in between. The CDR3 has 12 residues. CDR1 and CDR2 (germline): SGHDT, YYEEEE.

This clonotype was seen repeatedly, ten times or more. V and J are TRBV5-1 and TRBJ2-1; TRBD1 aligns across 10 bases. The V segment lost 1 base and the J segment 8 bases; nucleotides outside the gene matches: 6. The CDR3 is 15 amino acids. Germline-derived CDR1 and CDR2 are SGHRS and YFSETQ. The CDR3 DNA reads as TGCGCCAGCAGCTTGTCGGGACAGGGGATCGATGAGCAGTTCTTC. Its protein is CASSLSGQGIDEQFF.

This clonotype was observed many times. The genes are TRBV7-3 and TRBJ2-2; D possibly corresponds to TRBD2 (5 bases). V was shortened by 1 base and J by 4 bases, with 13 bases between the two germline ends. CDR1 is SGHTA and CDR2 is FQGTGA in the germline V gene. This CDR3 contains 16 residues. This chain's CDR3 is CASSLKGSDPTGELFF. DNA of the CDR3: TGTGCCAGCAGCTTAAAGGGTAGCGACCCCACCGGGGAGCTGTTTTTT.

This clonotype was observed a handful of times. CDR3 loop: CASQLSGALGYTF. As DNA, the CDR3 is TGTGCTTCCCAGCTATCAGGGGCGCTTGGCTACACCTTC. The chain is built from TRBV7-2 and TRBJ1-2; TRBD1 might be the D (6 bases). This CDR3 region has 13 residues. From germline, CDR1 is SGHTA and CDR2 FQGNSA.

The table lists this clonotype with a few counts. The chain combines TRBV27 with TRBJ1-5, with D perhaps matching TRBD1 (5 bases). CDR3 size: 14 residues. Germline values: CDR1 MNHEY, CDR2 SMNVEV (reference sequence). V was pared by 3 bases and J by 5 bases, with 11 bases between. The CDR3: CASSLGPGHQPQHF. The CDR3 bases are TGTGCCAGCAGTTTGGGTCCGGGGCATCAGCCCCAGCATTTT.

This clonotype was seen at least ten times. The chain combines TRBV4-3 with TRBJ2-7; the D gene could be TRBD1 or TRBD2 (5 bases each). This CDR3 has 16 residues. Germline V gene data show CDR1 as LGHNA and CDR2 as YSLEER. Trimming shortened V by 1 base and J by 4 bases, and 17 bases separated the two germline ends. The CDR3 region is CASSQVTGTQMYEQYF. In DNA form, the CDR3 reads TGCGCCAGCAGCCAAGTCACCGGGACCCAAATGTACGAGCAGTACTTC.

A few counts support this clonotype. The V gene is TRBV9, the J gene TRBJ1-1; D not certain. Germline loops: CDR1 SGDLS, CDR2 YYNGEE. Trimming cost V 0 bases and J 8 bases, with 8 bases left between them. The CDR3 consists of 12 residues. The CDR3 here is CASSVAPGEAFF. The CDR3 DNA sequence: TGTGCCAGCAGCGTAGCCCCGGGGGAAGCTTTCTTT.

This clonotype was counted many times. The chain combines TRBV7-3 with TRBJ2-2; no clear D gene. The CDR3 runs 13 residues. V was clipped by 1 base and J by 7 bases, with 7 bases between them. The germline CDR1 and CDR2 sequences are SGHTA and FQGTGA. The CDR3 sequence is CASSLSLVGELFF. CDR3 coding DNA: TGTGCCAGCAGCTTAAGTCTAGTCGGGGAGCTGTTTTTT.

This clonotype came up many times. The chain is built from TRBV5-1 and TRBJ2-3; the D gene is possibly TRBD2 (5 bases). Germline V gene sequence: CDR1 SGHRS, CDR2 YFSETQ. The V gene lost 0 bases and the J gene lost 1 base, with 12 bases spanning the gap. There are 16 residues in the CDR3. CDR3 sequence: CASSLDRGWGTDTQYF. The CDR3, as DNA: TGCGCCAGCAGCTTGGATCGGGGATGGGGCACAGATACGCAGTATTTT. The variable domain in full, with the rest retrieved from reference TRBV5-1 and TRBJ2-3, is KAGVTQTPRYLIKTRGQQVTLSCSPISGHRSVSWYQQTPGQGLQFLFEYFSETQRNKGNFPGRFSGRQFSNSRSEMNVSTLELGDSALYLCASSLDRGWGTDTQYFGPGTRLTVL.